This entry lists 26 T cell receptor beta chains sequenced from one sample in a study of T cell changes during pregnancy in multiple sclerosis. Clones were sequenced by immunoSEQ multiplex PCR, and TCRdb holds only the in-frame ones, with some missing. Of roughly 59,000 clones listed, roughly 92% are singletons. The source material was CD8+ T cells from peripheral blood mononuclear cells, sampled in the second trimester of pregnancy. These receptors were collected from a female donor with multiple sclerosis, enrolled in a pregnancy study.

In this sample, this clone turned up a few times. V gene TRBV5-4 combines with J gene TRBJ1-2; D might be TRBD1 (6 bases). Germline loops: CDR1 SGHNT, CDR2 YYREEE (reference sequence). CDR3 length: 15 residues. With 0 bases removed from V and 6 bases from J, the gap between germline ends came to 15 bases. CDR3 loop: CASSLDGGQIDGYTF. Written as DNA, the CDR3 is TGTGCCAGCAGCTTGGACGGGGGGCAGATAGATGGCTACACCTTC.

The V call is TRBV6-4, the J call TRBJ1-1; D unclear. The CDR3 covers 13 residues. In germline, CDR1 is MRHNA, CDR2 SNTAGT. V gave up 4 bases and J gave up 1 base, with 7 bases separating them. CDR3 sequence reads: CASSVDSNTEAFF. In nucleotides, the CDR3 is TGTGCCAGCAGTGTAGATTCGAACACTGAAGCTTTCTTT.

This chain joins TRBV15 and TRBJ2-7; 10 bases agree with TRBD2. The CDR3 consists of 16 residues. The germline V gene encodes CDR1 LNHNV and CDR2 YYDKDF (reference sequence). With 0 bases clipped from V and 0 bases from J, the junction kept 2 bases outside the gene matches. CDR3 protein: CATSRDGTSASYEQYF. The CDR3 DNA is TGTGCCACCAGCAGAGATGGGACTAGCGCCTCCTACGAGCAGTACTTC. Using reference TRBV15 and TRBJ2-7 for the parts outside the CDR3, the full variable domain is DAMVIQNPRYQVTQFGKPVTLSCSQTLNHNVMYWYQQKSSQAPKLLFHYYDKDFNNEADTPDNFQSRRPNTSFCFLDIRSPGLGDTAMYLCATSRDGTSASYEQYFGPGTRLTVT.

The chain uses TRBV7-2 and TRBJ2-7, with a weak D call TRBD1 (6 bases). The CDR3 is made up of 13 amino acids. The V gene lost 4 bases and the J gene lost 3 bases, with 10 bases spanning the gap. Looked up from germline, CDR1 is SGHTA and CDR2 is FQGNSA. The CDR3 DNA sequence: TGTGCCAGCAGCTCCCAGGGGTACTACGAGCAGTACTTC. Residues: CASSSQGYYEQYF.

V gene TRBV28 combines with J gene TRBJ2-5; TRBD1 matches 9 bases. Trimming at V came to 5 bases and at J to 9 bases, leaving 10 bases not matched to a gene. Germline V gives CDR1 MDHEN, CDR2 SYDVKM. This CDR3 is 14 amino acids long. DNA for the CDR3: TGTGCCAGCAGTCCAACCGGGACAGGGTCGGCCCAGTACTTC. Translated, it gives CASSPTGTGSAQYF.

The V gene is TRBV25-1, the J gene TRBJ1-2; maybe TRBD1 (6 bases). The V and J ends lost 8 bases and 8 bases respectively, with 12 bases between them. CDR1 and CDR2 (germline): MGHDK, SYGVNS. The CDR3 has 11 amino acids. The CDR3 DNA follows: TGTGCCAGCTCGTCAGGGGCGGGCTACACCTTC. It specifies CASSSGAGYTF.

The chain recombines TRBV7-2 with TRBJ1-1, with D tentatively TRBD1 (6 bases). The germline CDR1 and CDR2 sequences are SGHTA and FQGNSA. The CDR3 consists of 14 residues. The V and J ends lost 2 bases and 3 bases respectively, with 10 bases between them. CDR3: CASSLIAGDTEAFF. In DNA, the CDR3 is TGTGCCAGCAGCTTAATAGCAGGGGACACTGAAGCTTTCTTT.

The chain combines TRBV2 with TRBJ2-7; D is ambiguous. The CDR3 runs to 11 residues. CDR1 SNHLY and CDR2 FYNNEI come from the germline V gene. V lost 6 bases and J 2 bases, leaving 5 bases between the germline ends. This CDR3 is CASRAPYEQYF. CDR3 sequence (DNA): TGTGCCAGCAGGGCCCCCTACGAGCAGTACTTC.

V gene TRBV19 combines with J gene TRBJ2-1; a possible D gene is TRBD2 (5 bases). This CDR3 spans 18 amino acids. Looked up from germline, CDR1 is LNHDA and CDR2 is SQIVND (reference sequence). V lost 1 base, J lost 2 bases, and 18 bases lay in between. The chain's CDR3 is CASSIVGERVFPYNEQFF. CDR3 nucleotides: TGTGCCAGTAGTATAGTCGGGGAGAGGGTGTTCCCCTACAATGAGCAGTTCTTC.

This chain connects TRBV28 to TRBJ2-5, with a weak D call TRBD2 (7 bases). Trimming cost V 5 bases and J 5 bases, with 15 bases left between them. Germline V lookup: CDR1 MDHEN, CDR2 SYDVKM. The CDR3 is made up of 14 amino acids. The CDR3 protein is CASSKGGGRETQYF. The CDR3 DNA is TGTGCCAGCAGTAAAGGGGGAGGGCGGGAGACCCAGTACTTC.

The rearrangement joins TRBV6-4 to TRBJ2-2; D might be TRBD2 (5 bases). The CDR3 covers 15 residues. Germline CDR1 is MRHNA and CDR2 is SNTAGT. Trimming took 7 bases from V and 3 from J, leaving 15 bases between them. This CDR3 is CASTVTGDDTGELFF. CDR3 nucleotide sequence: TGTGCCAGCACGGTCACCGGGGATGACACCGGGGAGCTGTTTTTT.

The rearrangement links TRBV6-9 to TRBJ1-5; possible D gene TRBD1, 5 bases. CDR1 MNHGY and CDR2 SVAAGI come from the germline V gene. The CDR3 is made up of 15 amino acids. V lost 7 bases to trimming and J lost 0 bases, with 13 bases between them. The CDR3 DNA sequence: TGTGCCAGCATCCCGGACAACGATAGCAATCAGCCCCAGCATTTT. Translation: CASIPDNDSNQPQHF.

The chain couples TRBV30 to TRBJ2-2; unclear D gene. CDR3 size: 12 residues. Germline CDR1 is GTSNPN and CDR2 is SVGIG (reference sequence). Between the trimmed V and J ends, which lost 4 bases and 6 bases, there was a span of 9 bases. The DNA of the CDR3 is TGTGCCTGGACACCCACGGCCGGGGAGCTGTTTTTT. Protein product: CAWTPTAGELFF.

The V call is TRBV5-6, the J call TRBJ2-5, with no clear D. V was clipped by 5 bases and J by 2 bases, with 10 bases between them. The CDR3 has 13 amino acids. Per germline, CDR1 SGHDT and CDR2 YYEEEE. The CDR3 nucleotides read TGTGCCAGCAGACAGTCGCCACAAGAGACCCAGTACTTC. It translates to CASRQSPQETQYF.

V is TRBV19 and J is TRBJ1-5; D is unresolved. V gave up 1 base and J gave up 6 bases, with 10 bases separating them. The CDR3 is made up of 14 amino acids. The germline V gene encodes CDR1 LNHDA and CDR2 SQIVND (reference sequence). CDR3 nucleotide sequence: TGTGCCAGTAGTATAGGATCGCCGGGTCAGCCCCAGCATTTT. It encodes CASSIGSPGQPQHF. Based on the CDR3 plus reference TRBV19 and TRBJ1-5, the full variable domain is DGGITQSPKYLFRKEGQNVTLSCEQNLNHDAMYWYRQDPGQGLRLIYYSQIVNDFQKGDIAEGYSVSREKKESFPLTVTSAQKNPTAFYLCASSIGSPGQPQHFGDGTRLSIL.

This chain links TRBV4-1 with TRBJ1-2, with D possibly being TRBD1 (5 bases). CDR1 and CDR2 (germline): MGHRA, YSYEKL. CDR3 length: 16 residues. V was pared by 1 base and J by 6 bases, with 18 bases between. CDR3 DNA sequence: TGCGCCAGCAGCCAAGCCCTAGGACAATTGGAGAATGGCTACACCTTC. Translated: CASSQALGQLENGYTF.

The chain combines TRBV7-9 with TRBJ1-1; 7 bases match TRBD1. The germline V gene has CDR1 SEHNR and CDR2 FQNEAQ (reference sequence). This CDR3 comprises 17 residues. Germline trimming cut 3 bases from V and 0 bases from J; bases unmatched to any gene: 10. The CDR3 region is CASSFGQENLMNTEAFF. The CDR3 DNA sequence: TGTGCCAGCAGCTTCGGACAGGAGAACCTCATGAACACTGAAGCTTTCTTT. The full variable domain, its missing parts supplied by reference TRBV7-9 and TRBJ1-1, is DTGVSQNPRHKITKRGQNVTFRCDPISEHNRLYWYRQTLGQGPEFLTYFQNEAQLEKSRLLSDRFSAERPKGSFSTLEIQRTEQGDSAMYLCASSFGQENLMNTEAFFGQGTRLTVV.

This chain connects TRBV4-1 to TRBJ2-4, with a tentative D call TRBD2 (6 bases). Germline-derived CDR1 and CDR2 are MGHRA and YSYEKL. The length of the CDR3 is 15 residues. V was pared by 4 bases and J by 3 bases, with 13 bases between. The CDR3 reads CASSPGWGDKNIQYF. In DNA, the CDR3 is TGCGCCAGCAGCCCAGGGTGGGGGGACAAAAACATTCAGTACTTC.

The rearrangement links TRBV29-1 to TRBJ1-2; the D gene is possibly TRBD1 (6 bases). CDR1 SQVTM and CDR2 ANQGSEA come from the germline V gene. V lost 3 bases and J 5 bases, leaving 16 bases between the germline ends. CDR3 length: 14 amino acids. DNA for the CDR3: TGCAGCGTTGATCTGACAGGACCCCTGTATGGCTACACCTTC. Translating gives CSVDLTGPLYGYTF. Based on the CDR3 plus reference TRBV29-1 and TRBJ1-2, the full variable domain is SAVISQKPSRDICQRGTSLTIQCQVDSQVTMMFWYRQQPGQSLTLIATANQGSEATYESGFVIDKFPISRPNLTFSTLTVSNMSPEDSSIYLCSVDLTGPLYGYTFGSGTRLTVV.

V is TRBV27 and J is TRBJ2-3; 11 bases agree with TRBD2. This CDR3 comprises 14 residues. Germline CDR1 MNHEY, CDR2 SMNVEV (reference sequence). The V and J ends lost 5 bases and 11 bases, in that order; junction bases with no gene match: 9. CDR3 DNA sequence: TGTGCCAGCAGTCCACTGACTAGCGGGATCGAGCAGTATTTT. This sequence encodes CASSPLTSGIEQYF.

The V call is TRBV5-4, the J call TRBJ2-5; tentatively, D is TRBD1 (6 bases). CDR1 and CDR2 from the germline V gene are SGHNT and YYREEE (reference sequence). V dropped 0 bases and J dropped 5 bases, with 11 bases sitting between them. The length of the CDR3 is 14 residues. The CDR3 is CASSLAVQGETQYF. CDR3 nucleotide sequence: TGTGCCAGCAGCTTGGCCGTGCAGGGGGAGACCCAGTACTTC.

The chain couples TRBV6-5 to TRBJ1-1; weak D call: TRBD1 (6 bases). The CDR3 covers 15 residues. With 0 bases removed from V and 0 bases from J, the gap between germline ends came to 8 bases. Looked up from germline, CDR1 is MNHEY and CDR2 is SVGAGI. DNA of the CDR3: TGTGCCAGCAGTTACTCGAGGACAGTGAACACTGAAGCTTTCTTT. Translating it yields CASSYSRTVNTEAFF.

This rearrangement joins TRBV9 to TRBJ1-2; TRBD1 is a possible D gene (5 bases). The CDR3 is 14 residues long. Germline loops: CDR1 SGDLS, CDR2 YYNGEE. The V end lost 5 bases, the J end lost 5 bases, and 16 bases lay between the germline ends. CDR3 amino acids: CASSGGDFVYGYTF. The CDR3, as DNA: TGTGCCAGCAGTGGAGGGGACTTCGTTTATGGCTACACCTTC.

V gene TRBV10-3 combines with J gene TRBJ2-1, with 10 bases matching TRBD2. The CDR3 runs to 15 residues. Germline CDR1 reads ENHRY; CDR2 reads SYGVKD. J gave up 5 bases and V 4 bases, and 5 bases lay outside the gene matches. The CDR3 DNA follows: TGTGCCATCAGTGCCGGGACTAGCGAGAACAATGAGCAGTTCTTC. Protein sequence: CAISAGTSENNEQFF.

The rearrangement uses TRBV10-1 and TRBJ2-7; 7 bases line up with TRBD1. Per the germline V gene, CDR1 is WNHNN and CDR2 is SYGVQD (reference sequence). J was trimmed by 2 bases and V by 3 bases; bases with no gene match: 7. The CDR3 loop spans 15 amino acids. CDR3 sequence reads: CASSDHRGRTYEQYF. CDR3 sequence (DNA): TGCGCCAGCAGTGACCACAGGGGCCGAACCTACGAGCAGTACTTC.

The genes are TRBV5-1 and TRBJ2-3; 8 nucleotides agree with TRBD1. Unmatched junction bases numbered 4, after V lost 0 bases and J lost 4 bases. Germline CDR1 reads SGHRS; CDR2 reads YFSETQ. The CDR3 loop spans 15 amino acids. The chain's CDR3 is CASSLVGQGPDTQYF. CDR3 coding DNA: TGCGCCAGCAGCTTGGTAGGACAGGGACCAGATACGCAGTATTTT.